This TCR beta chain was retrieved from a study of blood T cell repertoires in COVID-19. Authors' processing steps: Reference gene primers were amplified, and this amplification served to estimate nucleated cell counts. TCRdb keeps only in-frame clones here, not all; method: immunoSEQ multiplex PCR. Clonal size and the V and J genes are those of that table, whereas D and trimming came from the DNA. The table has approximately 400,000 clones, more than 75% seen once. This study enrolled people aged about 18 to 100 from about two dozen US geographic areas. The study assigned cohorts using participant-reported clinical history. Unmatched junction bases numbered 6, after V lost 5 bases and J lost 5 bases. Germline V gives CDR1 GTSNPN, CDR2 SVGIG (reference sequence). The CDR3 consists of 14 residues.

This sequence originates from a man between 25 and 39 years old who had recovered from COVID-19. This chain connects TRBV30 to TRBJ2-1, with TRBD2 identical over 10 bases. Input material: PBMCs or T cells enriched from blood (not recorded which). This chain's CDR3 is CAWDSGGDHNEQFF. As DNA, the CDR3 is TGTGCCTGGGACAGCGGGGGGGATCACAATGAGCAGTTCTTC.